These 8 T cell receptor beta chains share one sample of origin, sequenced in a study of low-dose radiotherapy and immunotherapy resistance in tumors. Time point: after trial treatment. Treatment in this sample: LDRT plus nivolumab, ipilimumab, low-dose cyclophosphamide and aspirin (RACIN trial). Covering alpha and beta chains, TRAV- and TRBV-specific primers were used for the first-strand cDNA. The authors ran around 20 PCR cycles to amplify TCRs with a constant-region primer and V-primer adapter. TCRdb recomputed calls from the reads with MiXCR, one row per CDR3 protein. Among 75,000 to 95,000 distinct CDR3 sequences listed, roughly 20% were seen once. Material: PBMCs, obtained after low-dose radiotherapy plus immunotherapy. The receptors here all came from a female donor with ovarian cancer.

This clonotype appeared many times. This sequence joins TRBV7-9 and TRBJ1-3; D gene unclear. Trimming took 5 bases from V and 0 from J, leaving 17 bases between them. The CDR3 loop spans 17 amino acids. The germline V gene has CDR1 SEHNR and CDR2 FQNEAQ (reference sequence). CDR3 residues: CASSIEPGKSSGNTIYF. CDR3 in DNA: TGTGCCAGCAGCATCGAACCGGGAAAAAGCTCTGGAAACACCATATATTTT. Filled out from reference TRBV7-9 and TRBJ1-3, the complete variable domain reads DTGVSQNPRHKITKRGQNVTFRCDPISEHNRLYWYRQTLGQGPEFLTYFQNEAQLEKSRLLSDRFSAERPKGSFSTLEIQRTEQGDSAMYLCASSIEPGKSSGNTIYFGEGSWLTVV.

This clonotype was picked up many times. This chain joins TRBV5-1 and TRBJ1-1; D gene ambiguous. Trimming took off 4 bases at V and 3 bases at J, with 10 bases between the two ends. This CDR3 has 13 residues. Germline loops: CDR1 SGHRS, CDR2 YFSETQ. The CDR3 bases are TGCGCCAGCAGCGGGAATGTGGACACTGAAGCTTTCTTT. Its protein is CASSGNVDTEAFF.

This chain connects TRBV6-5 to TRBJ2-7; TRBD2 matches at 14 bases. Germline trimming cut 6 bases from V and 9 bases from J; bases unmatched to any gene: 7. The germline V gene encodes CDR1 MNHEY and CDR2 SVGAGI. The CDR3 loop spans 14 amino acids. In nucleotides, the CDR3 is TGTGCCAGCAGGCCGGGACTAGCGGGAGCCGCGCAGTACTTC. Translating it yields CASRPGLAGAAQYF.

The table lists this clonotype with a few counts. The chain uses TRBV9 and TRBJ2-5; TRBD2 agrees at 13 bases. CDR3 size: 18 residues. The germline V gene has CDR1 SGDLS and CDR2 YYNGEE. The junction had 9 bases not matched to a gene; V was cut back by 0 bases and J by 4 bases. The CDR3 region is CASSVDGLGLAGSETQYF. The CDR3 region has the DNA TGTGCCAGCAGCGTAGACGGGTTGGGACTAGCGGGGTCAGAGACCCAGTACTTC.

At least ten counts were recorded for this clonotype. This chain links TRBV5-1 with TRBJ2-3; TRBD1 is a possible D gene (6 bases). The CDR3 contains 17 residues. The V end was cut by 1 base, the J end by 6 bases, with 21 bases between. In germline, CDR1 is SGHRS, CDR2 YFSETQ. Written as DNA, the CDR3 is TGCGCCAGCAGCTTGACTACAGGGACCGGCTCATGGGATACGCAGTATTTT. The encoded protein is CASSLTTGTGSWDTQYF. The full variable domain, completed using reference TRBV5-1 and TRBJ2-3, is KAGVTQTPRYLIKTRGQQVTLSCSPISGHRSVSWYQQTPGQGLQFLFEYFSETQRNKGNFPGRFSGRQFSNSRSEMNVSTLELGDSALYLCASSLTTGTGSWDTQYFGPGTRLTVL.

Regarding this clonotype: Since a far larger clone is one base different, this is likely a read error. The chain couples TRBV6-6 to TRBJ2-3; 7 nucleotides agree with TRBD2. After removal of 5 bases from V and 0 bases from J, the junction contained 11 bases not matched to a gene. Per germline, CDR1 MNHNY and CDR2 SVGAGI (reference sequence). This CDR3 comprises 17 residues. CDR3 loop: CASSELAWGSSTDTQYF. CDR3 nucleotide sequence: TGTGCCAGCAGTGAACTAGCGTGGGGGTCTAGCACAGATACGCAGTATTTT.

This clonotype was found a few times. The rearrangement links TRBV27 to TRBJ2-7, with TRBD1 matching over 12 bases. After removal of 6 bases from V and 6 bases from J, the junction contained 6 bases not matched to a gene. CDR1 and CDR2 (germline): MNHEY, SMNVEV (reference sequence). CDR3 length: 14 amino acids. Here the CDR3 DNA reads TGTGCCAGCAGGATGGGACAGGGGGCACGCGAGCAGTACTTC. Translation: CASRMGQGAREQYF.

This clonotype was observed many times. The CDR3 region has the DNA TGTGCCAGCAGTGAGGCACTAGCGGGAGCAAATGAGCAGTTCTTC. It encodes CASSEALAGANEQFF. The V call is TRBV13, the J call TRBJ2-1, with TRBD2 matching over 11 bases. The junction had 8 bases not matched to a gene; V was cut back by 6 bases and J by 7 bases. The CDR3 is 15 residues long. Looked up from germline, CDR1 is PRHDT and CDR2 is FYEKMQ (reference sequence).